The present T cell receptor (beta chain) was sequenced within a study of T cells in Graves' hyperthyroidism and ophthalmopathy. TCR beta CDR3 region amplification was performed from RNA transcripts. When the TCR CDR3 underwent first-round RT-PCR, the HTBI primer set was used. TCRdb called the multiplex PCR reads again in MiXCR, with one record for every CDR3 protein. Found here are 250,000 to 300,000 distinct CDR3 sequences, roughly 14% of them singletons; the top ten hold 13%. There are many counts of this clonotype. V trimming: 5 bases; J trimming: 7 bases; junction bases outside the gene matches: 10. The CDR3 extends over 17 amino acids.

This receptor was identified in a woman in her 40s with Graves' hyperthyroidism that later progressed to Graves' ophthalmopathy. The sequenced sample was blood. V usage is TRBV12-3 or TRBV12-4 and J usage is TRBJ2-2; the match to TRBD2 covers 13 bases. CDR3 sequence (DNA): TGTGCCAGCAGTAGGGGACTAGCGGGATTTCAAGACGGGGAGCTGTTTTTT. This gives the protein CASSRGLAGFQDGELFF.